This TCR beta chain was recorded in a study of cytomegalovirus exposure and HLA in healthy donors. From germline, CDR1 is SQVTM and CDR2 ANQGSEA. V was shortened by 2 bases and J by 5 bases, with 19 bases between the two germline ends. The CDR3 length is 16 residues. It was with 60 Vbeta and 13 Jbeta primers that the PCR ran. Method: immunoSEQ multiplex PCR; TCRdb's copy keeps in-frame clones and lacks some. The table includes under 150,000 clones, roughly 80% detected once. Points from the study as a whole: Further analysis was carried out later, and it showed several of the most significant clusters appearing linked to common viral pathogens. CMV serostatus stood as the only immune exposure information on hand.

In the case of this clone: The antigen remains undetermined.

Sequencing used PBMCs. The rearrangement joins TRBV29-1 to TRBJ2-4; TRBD2 might be the D (6 bases). The receptor was derived from a woman in her twenties or thirties in good health and CMV-seropositive. CDR3 in DNA: TGCAGCGTTGAAAAGGCGACTGGCGGGACGGAAAACATTCAGTACTTC. Amino acid sequence: CSVEKATGGTENIQYF.